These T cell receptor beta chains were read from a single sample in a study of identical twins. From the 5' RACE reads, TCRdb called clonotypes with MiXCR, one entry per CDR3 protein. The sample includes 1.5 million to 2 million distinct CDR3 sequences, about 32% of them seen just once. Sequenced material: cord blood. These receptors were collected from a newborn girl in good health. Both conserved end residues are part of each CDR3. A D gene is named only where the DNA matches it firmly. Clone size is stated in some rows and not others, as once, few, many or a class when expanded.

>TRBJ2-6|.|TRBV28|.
TGTGCCAGCGGTTTAAGGGGCTCTGGGGCCAACGTCCTGACTTTC
CASGLRGSGANVLTF
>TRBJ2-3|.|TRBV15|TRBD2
TGTGCCACCAGCAGAGATATGCCCCCCCGCGGGGGGCTCACAGATACGCAGTATTTT
CATSRDMPPRGGLTDTQYF
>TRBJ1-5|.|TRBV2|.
TGTGCCAGCAGTGAAAGTGGCAGGGTCCATTACGGCAATCAGCCCCAGCATTTT
CASSESGRVHYGNQPQHF
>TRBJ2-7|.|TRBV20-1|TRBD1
TGCAGTGCTAGAGGGCTCTCCGGGACAGTCTACGAGCAGTACTTC
CSARGLSGTVYEQYF
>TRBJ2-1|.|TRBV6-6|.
TGTGCCAGCAGTAGGACAGTCCATGAGCAGTTCTTC
CASSRTVHEQFF
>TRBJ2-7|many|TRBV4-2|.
TGTGCCAGCAGCCAAGATGGCGGGGTATCCTACGAGCAGTACTTC
CASSQDGGVSYEQYF
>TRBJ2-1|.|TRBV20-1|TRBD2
TGCAGTGCTAGAGATCGGGCAGGACTAGCGGGAATGGTTAATGAGCAGTTCTTC
CSARDRAGLAGMVNEQFF
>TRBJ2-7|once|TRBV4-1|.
TGCGCCAGCAGCCAAGCCCTGGGACGCATCTACGAGCAGTACTTC
CASSQALGRIYEQYF
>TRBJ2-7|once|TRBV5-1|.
TGCGCCAGCAGCTTGGAGGGGCTTCCCGCTTACAATGAGCAGTACTTC
CASSLEGLPAYNEQYF
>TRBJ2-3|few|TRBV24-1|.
TGTGCCACCAGTGGCCTTTGGTCCACAGATACGCAGTATTTT
CATSGLWSTDTQYF
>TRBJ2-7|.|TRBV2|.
TGTGCCAGCAGTGAAGCGGGGGGAGCGTTGTACGAGCAGTACTTC
CASSEAGGALYEQYF
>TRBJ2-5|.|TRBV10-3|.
TGTGCCATCAGTGTGGGGACGTTCGAGACCCAGTACTTC
CAISVGTFETQYF
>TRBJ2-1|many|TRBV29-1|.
TGCAGCGTTTACGGAGGTTGGCACAATGAGCAGTTCTTC
CSVYGGWHNEQFF
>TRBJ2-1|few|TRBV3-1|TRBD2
TGTGCCAGCAGCCGCAAGCGGGGGCCCTACAATGAGCAGTTCTTC
CASSRKRGPYNEQFF
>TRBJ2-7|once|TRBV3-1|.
TGTGCCAGCAGCCAAGGGGCAGCGGAGCGTTACAATGAGCAGTACTTC
CASSQGAAERYNEQYF
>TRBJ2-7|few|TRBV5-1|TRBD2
TGCGCCAGCAGCTTGTACGGGAGGTACGAGCAGTACTTC
CASSLYGRYEQYF
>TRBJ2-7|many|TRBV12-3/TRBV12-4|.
TGTGCCAGCAGTTTGGTGACAGTCTCCTACGAGCAGTACTTC
CASSLVTVSYEQYF
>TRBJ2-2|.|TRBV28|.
TGTGCCAGCAGTAACTTTGCGGGGTCCGGGGAGCTGTTTTTT
CASSNFAGSGELFF
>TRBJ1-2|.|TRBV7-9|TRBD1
TGTGCCAGCAGCACCCAAGGACAGGTTACTAACTATGGCTACACCTTC
CASSTQGQVTNYGYTF
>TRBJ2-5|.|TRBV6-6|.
TGTGCCAGCAGCCAAACCCGGGGAGGCCAAGAGACCCAGTACTTC
CASSQTRGGQETQYF
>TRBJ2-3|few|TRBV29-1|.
TGCAGCGTTGCCTTGGGACAAAAAGATACGCAGTATTTT
CSVALGQKDTQYF